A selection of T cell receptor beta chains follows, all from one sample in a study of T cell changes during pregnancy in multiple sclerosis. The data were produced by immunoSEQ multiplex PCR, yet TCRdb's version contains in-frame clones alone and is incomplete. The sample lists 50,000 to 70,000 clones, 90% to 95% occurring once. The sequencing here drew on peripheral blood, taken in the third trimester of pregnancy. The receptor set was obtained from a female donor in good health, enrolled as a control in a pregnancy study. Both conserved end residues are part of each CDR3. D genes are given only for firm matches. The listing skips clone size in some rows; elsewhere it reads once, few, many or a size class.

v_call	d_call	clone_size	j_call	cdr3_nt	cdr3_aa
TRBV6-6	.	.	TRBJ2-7	TGTGCCAGCAGCACCGAGGGGGGACTATCCTACGAGCAGTACTTC	CASSTEGGLSYEQYF
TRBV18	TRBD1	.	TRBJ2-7	TGTGCCAGCTCAGTGGACAGGGGGTACGAGCAGTACTTC	CASSVDRGYEQYF
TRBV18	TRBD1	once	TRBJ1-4	TGTGCCAGCTCACCGGGACAGGGACCCTATCGAGAAAAACTGTTTTTT	CASSPGQGPYREKLFF
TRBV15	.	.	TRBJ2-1	TGTGCCACCAGCAGAGATGAGGCCAGCGGGTTTTACAATGAGCAGTTCTTC	CATSRDEASGFYNEQFF
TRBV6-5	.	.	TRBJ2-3	TGTGCCAGCAGTATAATGTGGGGGGAGGCAGATACGCAGTATTTT	CASSIMWGEADTQYF
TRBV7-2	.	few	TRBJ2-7	TGTGCCAGCAGCTTAATCGCCTCTAAGCAGTACTTC	CASSLIASKQYF
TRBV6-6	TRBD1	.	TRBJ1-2	TGTGCCAGCAGTCAAATCGGGACAGATGGCTACACCTTC	CASSQIGTDGYTF
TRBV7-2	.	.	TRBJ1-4	TGTGCCAGCAGCCCCAGGGGAGGGGCGGATGAAAAACTGTTTTTT	CASSPRGGADEKLFF
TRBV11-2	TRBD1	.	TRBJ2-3	TGTGCCAGCAGCTCAGGCTGGGGGACAGACACAGATACGCAGTATTTT	CASSSGWGTDTDTQYF
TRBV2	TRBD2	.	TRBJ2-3	TGTGCCAGCAGTCCTCCTGTTGTTGCGGGAGCCACAGATACGCAGTATTTT	CASSPPVVAGATDTQYF
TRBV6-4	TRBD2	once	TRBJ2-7	TGTGCCAGCAGTCCACTAGCGGGAGGGGACGAGCAGTACTTC	CASSPLAGGDEQYF
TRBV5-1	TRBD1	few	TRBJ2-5	TGCGCCAGCAGAAGGGACAGTTACCAAGAGACCCAGTACTTC	CASRRDSYQETQYF
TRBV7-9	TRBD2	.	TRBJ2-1	TGTGCCAGCAGCTTCACGTGGCGGGGGGATTCAGATGAGCAGTTCTTC	CASSFTWRGDSDEQFF
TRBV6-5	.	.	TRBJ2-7	TGTGCCAGCAGAATGGGAGAGTCCTACGAGCAGTACTTC	CASRMGESYEQYF
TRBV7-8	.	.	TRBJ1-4	TGTGCCAGCAGCTTGCTACAGTTAGGGGATGAAAAACTGTTTTTT	CASSLLQLGDEKLFF
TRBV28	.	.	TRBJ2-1	TGTGCCAGCAGTTCGGGACTGCTGACTGTTTACAATGAGCAGTTCTTC	CASSSGLLTVYNEQFF
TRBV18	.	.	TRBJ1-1	TGTGCCAGCTCCCCCGGTAACGATGAAGCTTTCTTT	CASSPGNDEAFF
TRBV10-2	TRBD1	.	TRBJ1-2	TGCGCCAGCAGTGAGTCCCGGACAGGGGGCGCATTAGGCTACACCTTC	CASSESRTGGALGYTF
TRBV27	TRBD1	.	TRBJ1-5	TGTGCCAGCAGTTTATCGAGGACAGGGGGTCAGCCCCAGCATTTT	CASSLSRTGGQPQHF
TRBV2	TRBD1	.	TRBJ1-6	TGTGCCAGCAGTCCCGGGACAGGATTGGGGTATAATTCACCCCTCCACTTT	CASSPGTGLGYNSPLHF
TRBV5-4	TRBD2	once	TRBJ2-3	TGTGCCAGCAGCTTAGGTACTAGCGGGGGGTATGATACGCAGTATTTT	CASSLGTSGGYDTQYF
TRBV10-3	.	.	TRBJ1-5	TGTGCCATCGGCCGGGAGGATAGCAATCAGCCCCAGCATTTT	CAIGREDSNQPQHF
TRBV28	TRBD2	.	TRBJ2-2	TGTGCCAGCGCGGCTAGCGGGAGGTTTGGCGGGGAGCTGTTTTTT	CASAASGRFGGELFF
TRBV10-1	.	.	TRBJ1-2	TGCGCCAGCAGTGAAACACGACAAGCCCTCACCGGCTACACCTTC	CASSETRQALTGYTF
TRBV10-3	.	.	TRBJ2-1	TGTGCCATCAGCGAAGAGATTAATGAGCAGTTCTTC	CAISEEINEQFF
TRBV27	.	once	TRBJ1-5	TGTGCCAGCAGTTTCCAGGGTTATGGCAATCAGCCCCAGCATTTT	CASSFQGYGNQPQHF
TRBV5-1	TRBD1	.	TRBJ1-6	TGCGCCAGCAGCTTAACAGGGGGCAATTCACCCCTCCACTTT	CASSLTGGNSPLHF
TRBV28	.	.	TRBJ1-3	TGTGCCAGCCGGAGGGGGGCGGGGGCCAGCTCTGGAAACACCATATATTTT	CASRRGAGASSGNTIYF
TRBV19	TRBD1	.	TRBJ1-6	TGTGCCAGTAGAATGGGGACAGGGAGGAATTCACCCCTCCACTTT	CASRMGTGRNSPLHF
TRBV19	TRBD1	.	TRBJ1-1	TGTGCCAGTCGGGTGGGACAGTCCTGGTTAACTGAAGCTTTCTTT	CASRVGQSWLTEAFF
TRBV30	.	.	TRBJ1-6	TGTGCCTGGACACAGGGTAATAATTCACCCCTCCACTTT	CAWTQGNNSPLHF
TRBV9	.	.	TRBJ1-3	TGTGCCAGCAGCGTAGGCCAGGGCGGCTCTGGAAACACCATATATTTT	CASSVGQGGSGNTIYF
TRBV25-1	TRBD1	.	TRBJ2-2	TGTGCCAGCACACGAGGGACAGGGACGGGCGGGGAGCTGTTTTTT	CASTRGTGTGGELFF
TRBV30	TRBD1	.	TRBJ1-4	TGTGCCTGGAGGTCGGGGACAGGGACTAATGAAAAACTGTTTTTT	CAWRSGTGTNEKLFF
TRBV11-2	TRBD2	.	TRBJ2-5	TGTGCCAGCAGCTTAGGGACTAGCGGGGGCGTGTACCAAGAGACCCAGTACTTC	CASSLGTSGGVYQETQYF
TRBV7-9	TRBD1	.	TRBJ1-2	TGTGCCAGCAGCTCCGGACAGGGGAGATGGCACGGCTACACCTTC	CASSSGQGRWHGYTF
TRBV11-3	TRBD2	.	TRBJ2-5	TGTGCCAGCAGCCCGACGGGACTAGCTGGGGAGACCCAGTACTTC	CASSPTGLAGETQYF
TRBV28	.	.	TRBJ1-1	TGTGCCAGCAGTCCCCCCCCTAGGGGGAACACTGAAGCTTTCTTT	CASSPPPRGNTEAFF
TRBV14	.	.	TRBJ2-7	TGTGCCAGCAGCCAAAGGTCCTTTAAGGGGTCAGGGCAGTACTTC	CASSQRSFKGSGQYF
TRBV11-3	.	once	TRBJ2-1	TGTGCCAGCAGGTCCGGGAGCAATGAGCAGTTCTTC	CASRSGSNEQFF
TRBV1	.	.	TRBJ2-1	TGCACCAGCAGCCAAGGGCAGCGTAGGATCCACAATGAGCAGTTCTTC	CTSSQGQRRIHNEQFF
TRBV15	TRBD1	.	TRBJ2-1	TGTGCCACCAGCAGAGAGGGGACAGGGCACAATGAGCAGTTCTTC	CATSREGTGHNEQFF
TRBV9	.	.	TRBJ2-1	TGTGCCAGCAGCGTATCCCAGCGGACCTACAATGAGCAGTTCTTC	CASSVSQRTYNEQFF
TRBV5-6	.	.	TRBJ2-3	TGTGCCAGCAGCGCAGGGGTAGTCACAGATACGCAGTATTTT	CASSAGVVTDTQYF
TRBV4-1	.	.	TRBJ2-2	TGCGCCAGCAGCCAGCCGACGTCGGGAACCGGGGAGCTGTTTTTT	CASSQPTSGTGELFF
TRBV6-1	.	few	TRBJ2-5	TGTGCCAGCAGTGGGGGACAGTTGGAGGGAGAGACCCAGTACTTC	CASSGGQLEGETQYF
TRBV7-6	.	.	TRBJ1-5	TGTGCCAGCAGCTTAGTCCCCCTACTCCCAGGGTCAGGCAATCAGCCCCAGCATTTT	CASSLVPLLPGSGNQPQHF
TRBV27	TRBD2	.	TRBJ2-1	TGTGCCAGCAGCGGCGGCCCTAGCGGGAGCTCCTACAATGAGCAGTTCTTC	CASSGGPSGSSYNEQFF
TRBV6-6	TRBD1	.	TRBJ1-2	TGTGCCAGCAGTAACACGGGGACAGACTATGGCTACACCTTC	CASSNTGTDYGYTF
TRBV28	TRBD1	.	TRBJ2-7	TGTGCCAGCAGTTTATATCCTGGGACAGGACCCTACGAGCAGTACTTC	CASSLYPGTGPYEQYF
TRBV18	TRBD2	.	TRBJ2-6	TGTGCCAGCTCACAGCGGGGGCGCCGGCCGGGAGGGGCCAACGTCCTGACTTTC	CASSQRGRRPGGANVLTF
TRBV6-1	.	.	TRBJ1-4	TGTGCCAGCAGTGAAGAGCCGGAACTGTTTTTT	CASSEEPELFF
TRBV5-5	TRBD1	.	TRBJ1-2	TGTGCCAGCAGCTTCGACAGGGATGGCTACACCTTC	CASSFDRDGYTF
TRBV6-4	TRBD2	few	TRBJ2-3	TGTGCCAGCAGTGAATCTAGCGGGAGCACAGATACGCAGTATTTT	CASSESSGSTDTQYF
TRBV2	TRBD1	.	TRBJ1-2	TGTGCCAGCAGGGGACAGGGTATAGGCTACACCTTC	CASRGQGIGYTF
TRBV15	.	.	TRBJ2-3	TGTGCCACCAGCAGAGACCGGTATACGCAGTATTTT	CATSRDRYTQYF
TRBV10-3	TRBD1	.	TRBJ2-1	TGTGCCATCAGTGAAGCTCTTCAGGGGGTAGCGAACTACAATGAGCAGTTCTTC	CAISEALQGVANYNEQFF
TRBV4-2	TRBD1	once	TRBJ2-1	TGTGCCAGCAGCCAAGATCATAACAGGGGAACCTACAATGAGCAGTTCTTC	CASSQDHNRGTYNEQFF
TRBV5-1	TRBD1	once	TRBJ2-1	TGCGCCAGCAGCTGGAAACCGGGACAGACAAACAATGAGCAGTTCTTC	CASSWKPGQTNNEQFF
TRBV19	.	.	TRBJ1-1	TGTGCCAGTAGTTATAGGAACACTGAAGCTTTCTTT	CASSYRNTEAFF